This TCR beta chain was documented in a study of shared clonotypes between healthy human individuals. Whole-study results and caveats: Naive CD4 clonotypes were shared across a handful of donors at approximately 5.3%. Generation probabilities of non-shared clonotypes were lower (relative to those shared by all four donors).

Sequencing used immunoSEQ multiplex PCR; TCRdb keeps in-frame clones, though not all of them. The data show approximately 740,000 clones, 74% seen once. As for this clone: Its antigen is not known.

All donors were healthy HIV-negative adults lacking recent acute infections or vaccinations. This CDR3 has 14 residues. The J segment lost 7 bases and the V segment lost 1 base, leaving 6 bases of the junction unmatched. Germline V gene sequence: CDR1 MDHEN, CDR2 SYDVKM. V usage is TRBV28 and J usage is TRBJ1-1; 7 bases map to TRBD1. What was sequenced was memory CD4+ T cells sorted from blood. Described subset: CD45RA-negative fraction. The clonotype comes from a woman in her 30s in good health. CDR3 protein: CASSLLGGAVEAFF. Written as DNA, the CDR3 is TGTGCCAGCAGTTTATTAGGGGGCGCGGTTGAAGCTTTCTTT.